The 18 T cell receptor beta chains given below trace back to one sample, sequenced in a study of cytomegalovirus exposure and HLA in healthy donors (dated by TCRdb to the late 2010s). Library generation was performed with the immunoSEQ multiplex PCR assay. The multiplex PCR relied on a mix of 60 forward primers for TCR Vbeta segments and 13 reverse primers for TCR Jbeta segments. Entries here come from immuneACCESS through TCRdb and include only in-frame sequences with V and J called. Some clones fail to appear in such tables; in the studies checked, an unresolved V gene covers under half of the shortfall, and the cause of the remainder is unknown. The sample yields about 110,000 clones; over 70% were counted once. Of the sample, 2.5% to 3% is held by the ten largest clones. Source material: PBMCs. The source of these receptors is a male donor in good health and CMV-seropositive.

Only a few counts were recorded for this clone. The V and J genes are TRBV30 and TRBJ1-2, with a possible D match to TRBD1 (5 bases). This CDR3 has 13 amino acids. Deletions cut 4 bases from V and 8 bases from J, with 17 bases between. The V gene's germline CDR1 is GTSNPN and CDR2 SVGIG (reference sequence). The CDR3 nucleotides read TGTGCCTGGAACCCACAGGTAGGCGTCGGCTACACCTTC. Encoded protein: CAWNPQVGVGYTF.

CDR3 amino acids: CASSEGGGTYSYEQYF. The CDR3 DNA sequence: TGCGCCAGCAGCGAAGGGGGGGGAACTTATTCCTACGAGCAGTACTTC. The chain combines TRBV4-1 with TRBJ2-7; D possibly corresponds to TRBD2 (7 bases). Germline V gives CDR1 MGHRA, CDR2 YSYEKL. The CDR3 is made up of 16 amino acids. Trimming removed 5 bases at V and 1 base at J, with 18 bases between.

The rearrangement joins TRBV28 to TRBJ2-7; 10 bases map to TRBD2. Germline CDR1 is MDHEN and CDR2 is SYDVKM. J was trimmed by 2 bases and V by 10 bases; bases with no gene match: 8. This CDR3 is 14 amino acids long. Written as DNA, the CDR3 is TGTGCCACCTTAAGCGGGGGGGCCGCCTACGAGCAGTACTTC. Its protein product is CATLSGGAAYEQYF.

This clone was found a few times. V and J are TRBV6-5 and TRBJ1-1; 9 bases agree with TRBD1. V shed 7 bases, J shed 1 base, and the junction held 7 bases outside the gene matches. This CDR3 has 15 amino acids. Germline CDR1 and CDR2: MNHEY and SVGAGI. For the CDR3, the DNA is TGTGCCAGCATACCTCGACAGGGGGGGAACACTGAAGCTTTCTTT. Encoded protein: CASIPRQGGNTEAFF.

CDR3 region: CASSDLRDRAGNTIYF. DNA for the CDR3: TGTGCCAGCAGCGATCTCCGGGACAGGGCTGGAAACACCATATATTTT. This chain joins TRBV28 and TRBJ1-3, with 9 bases that match TRBD1. CDR1 and CDR2 (germline): MDHEN, SYDVKM. The J segment lost 2 bases and the V segment lost 6 bases, leaving 8 bases of the junction unmatched. This CDR3 contains 16 residues.

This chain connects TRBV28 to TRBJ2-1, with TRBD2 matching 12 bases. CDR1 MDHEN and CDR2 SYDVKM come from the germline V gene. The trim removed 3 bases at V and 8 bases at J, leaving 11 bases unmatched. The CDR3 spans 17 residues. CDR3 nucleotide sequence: TGTGCCAGCAGTTTCCCGCCCGGACTAGCGGGACTCCATGAGCAGTTCTTC. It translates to CASSFPPGLAGLHEQFF.

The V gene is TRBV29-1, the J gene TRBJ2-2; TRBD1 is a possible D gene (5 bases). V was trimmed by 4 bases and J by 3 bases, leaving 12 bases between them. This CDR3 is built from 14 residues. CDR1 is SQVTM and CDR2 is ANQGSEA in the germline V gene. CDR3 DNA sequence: TGCAGCGTTGCGTCAGGGTCTTACACCGGGGAGCTGTTTTTT. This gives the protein CSVASGSYTGELFF.

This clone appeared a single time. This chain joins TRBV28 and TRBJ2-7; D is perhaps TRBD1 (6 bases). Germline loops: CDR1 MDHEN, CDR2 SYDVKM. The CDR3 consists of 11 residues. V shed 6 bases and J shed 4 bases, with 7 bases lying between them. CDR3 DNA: TGTGCCAGCAGCGACAGGTACGAGCAGTACTTC. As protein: CASSDRYEQYF. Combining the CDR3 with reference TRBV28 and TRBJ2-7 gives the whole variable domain DVKVTQSSRYLVKRTGEKVFLECVQDMDHENMFWYRQDPGLGLRLIYFSYDVKMKEKGDIPEGYSVSREKKERFSLILESASTNQTSMYLCASSDRYEQYFGPGTRLTVT.

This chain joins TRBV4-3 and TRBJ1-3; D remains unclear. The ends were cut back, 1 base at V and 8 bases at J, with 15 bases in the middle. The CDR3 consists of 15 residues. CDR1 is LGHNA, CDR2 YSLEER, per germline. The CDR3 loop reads CASSQGLRAGDTIYF. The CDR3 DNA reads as TGCGCCAGCAGCCAAGGTTTGAGGGCTGGGGACACCATATATTTT.

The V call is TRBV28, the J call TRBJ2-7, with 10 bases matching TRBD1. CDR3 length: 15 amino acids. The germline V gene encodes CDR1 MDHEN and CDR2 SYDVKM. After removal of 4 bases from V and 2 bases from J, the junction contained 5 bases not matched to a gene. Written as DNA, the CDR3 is TGTGCCAGCAGTTCCGGGACAGGGGATCCCTACGAGCAGTACTTC. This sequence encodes CASSSGTGDPYEQYF. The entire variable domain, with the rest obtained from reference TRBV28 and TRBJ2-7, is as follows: DVKVTQSSRYLVKRTGEKVFLECVQDMDHENMFWYRQDPGLGLRLIYFSYDVKMKEKGDIPEGYSVSREKKERFSLILESASTNQTSMYLCASSSGTGDPYEQYFGPGTRLTVT.

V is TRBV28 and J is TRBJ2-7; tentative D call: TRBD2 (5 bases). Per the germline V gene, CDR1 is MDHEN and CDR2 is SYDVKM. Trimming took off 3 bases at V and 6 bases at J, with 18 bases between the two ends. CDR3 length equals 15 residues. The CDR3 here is CASSFGGGRRVEQYF. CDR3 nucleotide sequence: TGTGCCAGCAGTTTCGGTGGTGGGAGACGGGTCGAGCAGTACTTC.

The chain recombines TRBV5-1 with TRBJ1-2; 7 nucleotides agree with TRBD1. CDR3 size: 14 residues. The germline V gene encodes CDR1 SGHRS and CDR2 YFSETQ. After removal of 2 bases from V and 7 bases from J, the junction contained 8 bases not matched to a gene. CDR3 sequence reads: CASSFTGAPIGYTF. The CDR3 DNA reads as TGCGCCAGCAGCTTTACAGGGGCCCCAATTGGCTACACCTTC.

Here the CDR3 DNA reads TGTGCCAGCAGTGATACAGGGGGCCATTCACCCCTCCACTTT. Its protein product is CASSDTGGHSPLHF. The chain employs TRBV2 and TRBJ1-6; 9 bases align to TRBD1. CDR3 length: 14 amino acids. Trimming took 3 bases from V and 8 from J; bases not matched to a gene: 2. The germline V gene encodes CDR1 SNHLY and CDR2 FYNNEI.

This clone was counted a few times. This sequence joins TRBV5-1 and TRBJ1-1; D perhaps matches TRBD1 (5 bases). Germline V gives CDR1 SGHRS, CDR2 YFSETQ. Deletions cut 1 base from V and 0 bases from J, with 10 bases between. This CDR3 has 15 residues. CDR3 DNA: TGCGCCAGCAGCTTGTTGGGGCCACTGAACACTGAAGCTTTCTTT. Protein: CASSLLGPLNTEAFF. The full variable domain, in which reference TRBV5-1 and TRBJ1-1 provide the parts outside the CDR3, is KAGVTQTPRYLIKTRGQQVTLSCSPISGHRSVSWYQQTPGQGLQFLFEYFSETQRNKGNFPGRFSGRQFSNSRSEMNVSTLELGDSALYLCASSLLGPLNTEAFFGQGTRLTVV.

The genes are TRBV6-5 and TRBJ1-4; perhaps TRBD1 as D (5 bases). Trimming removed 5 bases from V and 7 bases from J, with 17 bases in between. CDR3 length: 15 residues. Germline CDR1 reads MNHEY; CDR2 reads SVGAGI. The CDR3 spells CASSMNRGLGEKLFF. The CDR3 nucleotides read TGTGCCAGCAGTATGAATCGGGGGTTAGGTGAAAAACTGTTTTTT.

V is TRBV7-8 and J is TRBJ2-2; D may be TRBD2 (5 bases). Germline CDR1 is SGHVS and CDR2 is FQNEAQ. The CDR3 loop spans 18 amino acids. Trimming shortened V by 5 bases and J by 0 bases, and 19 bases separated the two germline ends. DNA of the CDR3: TGTGCCAGCAGCCTGCAGCCCCCAACTAGGGCGAACACCGGGGAGCTGTTTTTT. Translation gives CASSLQPPTRANTGELFF.

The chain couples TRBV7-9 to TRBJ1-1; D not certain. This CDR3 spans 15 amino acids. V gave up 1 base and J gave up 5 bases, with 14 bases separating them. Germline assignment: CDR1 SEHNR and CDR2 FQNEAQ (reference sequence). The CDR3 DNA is TGTGCCAGCAGCTTAGGGAACAGCAGAACAACTGAAGCTTTCTTT. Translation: CASSLGNSRTTEAFF.

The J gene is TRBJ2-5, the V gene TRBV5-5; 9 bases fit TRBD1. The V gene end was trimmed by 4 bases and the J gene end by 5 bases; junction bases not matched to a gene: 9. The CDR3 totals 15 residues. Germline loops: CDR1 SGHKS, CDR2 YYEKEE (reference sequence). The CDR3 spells CASSPTGGAGETQYF. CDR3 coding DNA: TGTGCCAGCAGCCCTACAGGGGGCGCGGGGGAGACCCAGTACTTC.